This TCR beta chain is drawn from a study of blood T cell repertoires in COVID-19. Study background: The United States, Italy and Spain provided the acute and convalescent COVID-19 samples.

This CDR3 contains 17 residues. Germline CDR1 and CDR2: SGHRS and YFSETQ. Trimming cost V 4 bases and J 3 bases; bases outside gene matches: 16. Generated by immunoSEQ multiplex PCR, the TCRdb table keeps only in-frame clones and is missing some. Here the sample spans hundreds of thousands of clones, around 91% being singletons. Seattle's cohort entered during active infection and was followed longitudinally. The chain is built from TRBV5-1 and TRBJ2-7; 7 bases are shared with TRBD1. Specimen: peripheral blood. The receptor was isolated from a woman in her forties with COVID-19, enrolled during active disease. CDR3 region: CASSPSTSRGKFYEQYF. The CDR3 bases are TGCGCCAGCAGCCCCTCTACAAGCAGGGGGAAATTCTACGAGCAGTACTTC.